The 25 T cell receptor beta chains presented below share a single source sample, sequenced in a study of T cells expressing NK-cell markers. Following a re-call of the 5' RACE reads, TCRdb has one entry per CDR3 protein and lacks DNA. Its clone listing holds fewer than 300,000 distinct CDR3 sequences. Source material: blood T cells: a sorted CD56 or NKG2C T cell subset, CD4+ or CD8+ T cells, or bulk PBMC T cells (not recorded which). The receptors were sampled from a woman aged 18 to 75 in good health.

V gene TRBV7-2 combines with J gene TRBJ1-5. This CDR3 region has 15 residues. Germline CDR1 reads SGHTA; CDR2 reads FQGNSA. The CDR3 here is CASSERAGRGQPQHF.

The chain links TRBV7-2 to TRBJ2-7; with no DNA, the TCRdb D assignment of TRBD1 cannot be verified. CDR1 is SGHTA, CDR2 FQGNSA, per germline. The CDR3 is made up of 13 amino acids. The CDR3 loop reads CASSLGKYYEQYF. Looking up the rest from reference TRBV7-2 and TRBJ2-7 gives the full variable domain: GAGVSQSPSNKVTEKGKDVELRCDPISGHTALYWYRQSLGQGLEFLIYFQGNSAPDKSGLPSDRFSAERTGGSVSTLTIQRTQQEDSAVYLCASSLGKYYEQYFGPGTRLTVT.

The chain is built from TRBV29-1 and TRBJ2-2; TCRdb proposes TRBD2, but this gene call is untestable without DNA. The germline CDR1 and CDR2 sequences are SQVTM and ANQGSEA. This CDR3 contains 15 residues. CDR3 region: CAGRKAGSDAGELFF.

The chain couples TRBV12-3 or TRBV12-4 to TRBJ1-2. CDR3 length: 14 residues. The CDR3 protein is CASKSLKGISGYTF.

The CDR3 loop is CASSPLLGVGEKLFF. The chain is built from TRBV4-3 and TRBJ1-4. The CDR3 length is 15 residues. Germline CDR1 and CDR2: LGHNA and YSLEER.

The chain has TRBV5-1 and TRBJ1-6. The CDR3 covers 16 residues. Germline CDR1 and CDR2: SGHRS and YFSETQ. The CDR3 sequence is CASSLGLSSYNSPLHF.

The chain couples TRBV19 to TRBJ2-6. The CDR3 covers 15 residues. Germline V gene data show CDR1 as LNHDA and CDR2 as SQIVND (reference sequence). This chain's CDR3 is CASSDGGSGANVLTF.

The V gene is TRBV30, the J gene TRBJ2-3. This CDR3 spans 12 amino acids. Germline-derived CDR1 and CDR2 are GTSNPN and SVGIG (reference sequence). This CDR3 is CAWSVNTDTQYF. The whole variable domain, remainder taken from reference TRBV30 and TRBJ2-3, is SQTIHQWPATLVQPVGSPLSLECTVEGTSNPNLYWYRQAAGRGLQLLFYSVGIGQISSEVPQNLSASRPQDRQFILSSKKLLLSDSGFYLCAWSVNTDTQYFGPGTRLTVL.

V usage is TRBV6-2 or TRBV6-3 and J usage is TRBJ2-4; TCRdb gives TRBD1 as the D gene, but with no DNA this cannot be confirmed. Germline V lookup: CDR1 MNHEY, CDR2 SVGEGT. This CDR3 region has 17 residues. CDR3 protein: CASFNRLITIAKNIQYF.

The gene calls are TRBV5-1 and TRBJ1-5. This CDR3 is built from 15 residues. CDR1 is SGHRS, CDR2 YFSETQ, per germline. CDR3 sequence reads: CASSLGLYSNQPQHF.

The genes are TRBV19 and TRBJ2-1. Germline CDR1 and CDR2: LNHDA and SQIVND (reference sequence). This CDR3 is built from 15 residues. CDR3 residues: CASSIRKGDSNEQFF.

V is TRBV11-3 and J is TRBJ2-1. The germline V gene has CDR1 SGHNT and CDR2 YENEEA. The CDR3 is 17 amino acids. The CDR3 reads CASSLSQTLSSYNEQFF.

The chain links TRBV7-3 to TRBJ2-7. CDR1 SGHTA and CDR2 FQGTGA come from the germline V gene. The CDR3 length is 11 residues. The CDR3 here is CAKLPYYEQYF.

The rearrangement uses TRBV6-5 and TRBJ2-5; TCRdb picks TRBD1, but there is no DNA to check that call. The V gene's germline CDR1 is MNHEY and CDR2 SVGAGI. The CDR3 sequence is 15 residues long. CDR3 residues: CASSYSNRGQETQYF.

CDR3 amino acids: CSVVASSNEQFF. The chain links TRBV29-1 to TRBJ2-1; TCRdb's D gene call, TRBD2, goes unchecked for lack of DNA. The germline gives CDR1 SQVTM, CDR2 ANQGSEA. This CDR3 contains 12 residues.

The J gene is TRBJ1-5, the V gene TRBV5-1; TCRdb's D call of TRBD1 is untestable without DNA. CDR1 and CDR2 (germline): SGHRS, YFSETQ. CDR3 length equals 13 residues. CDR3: CASSRGANQPQHF.

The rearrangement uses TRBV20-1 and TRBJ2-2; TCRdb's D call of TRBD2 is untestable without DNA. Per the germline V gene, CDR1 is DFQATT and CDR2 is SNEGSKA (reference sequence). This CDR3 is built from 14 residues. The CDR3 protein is CSARLAGLTGELFF.

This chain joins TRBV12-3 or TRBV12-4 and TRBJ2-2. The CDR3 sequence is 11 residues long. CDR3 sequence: CASRKAGELFF.

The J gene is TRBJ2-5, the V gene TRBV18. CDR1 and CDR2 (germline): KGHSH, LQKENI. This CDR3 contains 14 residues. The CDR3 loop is CASSPYGHEETQYF.

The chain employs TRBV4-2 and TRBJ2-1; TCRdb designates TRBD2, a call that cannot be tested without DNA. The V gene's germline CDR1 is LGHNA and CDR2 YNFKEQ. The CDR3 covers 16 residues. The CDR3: CASSQGLAEYYNEQFF.

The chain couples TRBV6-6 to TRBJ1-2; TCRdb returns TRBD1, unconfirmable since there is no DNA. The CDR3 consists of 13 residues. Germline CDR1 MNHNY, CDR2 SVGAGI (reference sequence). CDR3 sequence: CASRGQGTGGYTF.

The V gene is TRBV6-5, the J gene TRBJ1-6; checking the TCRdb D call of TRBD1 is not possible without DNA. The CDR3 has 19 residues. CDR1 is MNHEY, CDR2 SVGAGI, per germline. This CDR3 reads CASSYPVGGLGVSNSPLHF.

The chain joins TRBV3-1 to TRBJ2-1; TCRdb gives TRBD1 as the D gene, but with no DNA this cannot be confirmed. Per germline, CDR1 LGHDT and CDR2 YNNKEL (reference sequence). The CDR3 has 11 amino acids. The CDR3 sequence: CASGTGGEQFF.

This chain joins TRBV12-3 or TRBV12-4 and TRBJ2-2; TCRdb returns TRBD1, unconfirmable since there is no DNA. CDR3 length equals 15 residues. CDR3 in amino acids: CASRIGQGLTGELFF.

The CDR3 reads CASSLYRGLEETQYF. The chain joins TRBV12-3 or TRBV12-4 to TRBJ2-5; no DNA is available, so the TRBD2 call from TCRdb remains unchecked. The CDR3 is made up of 15 amino acids.